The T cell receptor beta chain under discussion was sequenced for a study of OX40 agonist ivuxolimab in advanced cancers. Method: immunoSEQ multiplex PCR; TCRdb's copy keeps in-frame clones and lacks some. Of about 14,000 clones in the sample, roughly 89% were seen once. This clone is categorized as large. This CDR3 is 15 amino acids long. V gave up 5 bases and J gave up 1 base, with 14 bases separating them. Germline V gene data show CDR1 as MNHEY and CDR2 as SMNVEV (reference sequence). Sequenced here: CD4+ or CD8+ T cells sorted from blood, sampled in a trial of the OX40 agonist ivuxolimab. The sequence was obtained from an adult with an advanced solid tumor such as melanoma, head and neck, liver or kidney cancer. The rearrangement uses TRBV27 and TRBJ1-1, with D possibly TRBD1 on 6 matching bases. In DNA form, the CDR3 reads TGTGCCAGCAGTACGATGGGGGGCCCGAACACTGAAGCTTTCTTT. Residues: CASSTMGGPNTEAFF.